This T cell receptor (beta chain) was retrieved from a study of blood T cell repertoires in COVID-19. This clone was seen only once. Produced via immunoSEQ multiplex PCR; TCRdb's table is partial and in-frame only. The top ten clones hold about 12% of a sample with approximately 140,000 clones, around three quarters of them seen once. The germline gives CDR1 SEHNR, CDR2 FQNEAQ (reference sequence). The J segment lost 4 bases and the V segment lost 9 bases, leaving 7 bases of the junction unmatched. The CDR3 is 13 residues long. The chain links TRBV7-9 to TRBJ2-5; 8 bases match TRBD1. Sequenced material: peripheral blood. The TCR sequence derives from a man of 80 years or more with acute or convalescent COVID-19. The chain's CDR3 is CASDRGRLETQYF. DNA of the CDR3: TGTGCCAGTGACAGGGGACGGTTAGAGACCCAGTACTTC.